Here is one T cell receptor (beta chain) with its context. Germline CDR1 SGDLS, CDR2 YYNGEE. The CDR3 is 16 residues long. Trimming cost V 4 bases and J 3 bases; bases outside gene matches: 12. The sample is drawn from a study of T cells after somatic rescue of genetic block. The protocol was immunoSEQ multiplex PCR, while the TCRdb copy is restricted to in-frame clones and leaves out a portion. The top ten hold approximately 1.3% of the sample, which has 110,000 or so clones, under 95% seen once. The sample consisted of peripheral blood mononuclear cells (PBMCs). This chain links TRBV9 with TRBJ2-7; 8 positions match TRBD1. This TCR was sampled from a woman under 30. The CDR3 sequence is CASSQNPGTGSYEQYF. Here the CDR3 DNA reads TGTGCCAGCAGCCAAAATCCCGGGACAGGAAGCTACGAGCAGTACTTC. The full variable domain, in which reference TRBV9 and TRBJ2-7 provide the parts outside the CDR3, is DSGVTQTPKHLITATGQRVTLRCSPRSGDLSVYWYQQSLDQGLQFLIQYYNGEERAKGNILERFSAQQFPDLHSELNLSSLELGDSALYFCASSQNPGTGSYEQYFGPGTRLTVT.